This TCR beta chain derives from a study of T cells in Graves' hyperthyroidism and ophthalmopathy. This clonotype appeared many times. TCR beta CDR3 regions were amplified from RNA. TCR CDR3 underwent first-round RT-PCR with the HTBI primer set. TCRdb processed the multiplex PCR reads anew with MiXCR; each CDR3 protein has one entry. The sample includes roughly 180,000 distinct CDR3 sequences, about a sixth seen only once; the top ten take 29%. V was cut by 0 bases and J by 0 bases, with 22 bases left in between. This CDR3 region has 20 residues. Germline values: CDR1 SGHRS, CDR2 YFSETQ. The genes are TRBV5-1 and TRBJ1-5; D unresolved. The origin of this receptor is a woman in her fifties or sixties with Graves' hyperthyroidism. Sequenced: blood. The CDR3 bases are TGCGCCAGCAGCTTGGGTCGGGGAGCGTGCGTTCCCCTTAGCAATCAGCCCCAGCATTTT. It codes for CASSLGRGACVPLSNQPQHF.